This section outlines one T cell receptor (beta chain) sequence together with its context. The data were taken from a study of blood T cell repertoires in COVID-19. Study information: The study drew acute and convalescent COVID-19 samples from the United States, Italy and Spain. The cDNA or gDNA used as material had been derived from T cells, B-cell-depleted T cells, or PBMCs.

With 6 bases removed from V and 6 bases from J, the gap between germline ends came to 12 bases. Germline V gives CDR1 MNHEY, CDR2 SMNVEV (reference sequence). CDR3 length: 14 residues. Study processing details: The authors estimated nucleated cell counts from reference gene primer amplification. Sequencing used immunoSEQ multiplex PCR; TCRdb keeps in-frame clones, though not all of them. D and trimming were read from the DNA, whereas the V and J calls and clone size are those reported in that table. Of 85,000 to 130,000 clones in the sample, 92% were seen once. The chain links TRBV27 to TRBJ1-6; no clear D. This receptor was identified in a man in his sixties or seventies with acute or convalescent COVID-19. Input material: peripheral blood. This CDR3 reads CASRRGLTNSPLHF. The CDR3 DNA sequence: TGTGCCAGCAGGAGAGGGCTGACTAATTCACCCCTCCACTTT.